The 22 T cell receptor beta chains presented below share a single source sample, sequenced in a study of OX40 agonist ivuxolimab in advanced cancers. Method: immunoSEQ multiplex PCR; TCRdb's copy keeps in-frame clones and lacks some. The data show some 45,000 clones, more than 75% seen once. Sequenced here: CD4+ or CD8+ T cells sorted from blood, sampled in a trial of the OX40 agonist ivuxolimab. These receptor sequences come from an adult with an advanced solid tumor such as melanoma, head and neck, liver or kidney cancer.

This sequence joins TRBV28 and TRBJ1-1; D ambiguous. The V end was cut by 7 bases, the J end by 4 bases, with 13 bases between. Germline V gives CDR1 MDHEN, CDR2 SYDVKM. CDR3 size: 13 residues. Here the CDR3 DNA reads TGTGCCAGCACGGAGGCGTGGGGCACTGAAGCTTTCTTT. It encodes CASTEAWGTEAFF. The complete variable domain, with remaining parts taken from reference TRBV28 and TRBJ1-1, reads DVKVTQSSRYLVKRTGEKVFLECVQDMDHENMFWYRQDPGLGLRLIYFSYDVKMKEKGDIPEGYSVSREKKERFSLILESASTNQTSMYLCASTEAWGTEAFFGQGTRLTVV.

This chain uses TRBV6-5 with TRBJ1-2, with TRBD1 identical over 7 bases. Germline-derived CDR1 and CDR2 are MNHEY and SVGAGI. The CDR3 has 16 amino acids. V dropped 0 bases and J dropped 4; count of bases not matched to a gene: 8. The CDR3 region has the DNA TGTGCCAGCAGTTACTCTTACCGACAGGGCGGCTATGGCTACACCTTC. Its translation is CASSYSYRQGGYGYTF.

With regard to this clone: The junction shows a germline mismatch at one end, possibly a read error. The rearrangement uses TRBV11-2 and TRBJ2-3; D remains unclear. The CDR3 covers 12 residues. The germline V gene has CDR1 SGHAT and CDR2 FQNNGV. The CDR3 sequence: CASSSSTDTQYF. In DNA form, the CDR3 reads TGTGCCAGCAGCTCCAGCACGGATACGCAGTATTTT.

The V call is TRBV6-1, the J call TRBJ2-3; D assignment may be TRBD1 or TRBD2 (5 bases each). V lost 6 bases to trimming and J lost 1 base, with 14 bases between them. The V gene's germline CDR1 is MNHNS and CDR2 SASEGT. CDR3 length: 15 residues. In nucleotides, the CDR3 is TGTGCCAGCAGCGACCTGAGGGGAGGCACAGATACGCAGTATTTT. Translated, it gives CASSDLRGGTDTQYF.

The CDR3 sequence: CAWTEGDLNTEAFF. The CDR3 DNA reads TGTGCCTGGACGGAGGGGGATCTGAACACTGAAGCTTTCTTT. The chain couples TRBV30 to TRBJ1-1; TRBD1 might be the D (6 bases). CDR1 and CDR2 from the germline V gene are GTSNPN and SVGIG (reference sequence). This CDR3 region has 14 residues. V was pared by 4 bases and J by 0 bases, with 12 bases between.

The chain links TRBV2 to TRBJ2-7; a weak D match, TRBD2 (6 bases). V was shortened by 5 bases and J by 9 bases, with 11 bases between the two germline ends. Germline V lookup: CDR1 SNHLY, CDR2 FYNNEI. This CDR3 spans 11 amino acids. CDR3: CASSSTRRQYV. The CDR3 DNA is TGTGCCAGCAGTTCGACTAGAAGGCAGTACGTC.

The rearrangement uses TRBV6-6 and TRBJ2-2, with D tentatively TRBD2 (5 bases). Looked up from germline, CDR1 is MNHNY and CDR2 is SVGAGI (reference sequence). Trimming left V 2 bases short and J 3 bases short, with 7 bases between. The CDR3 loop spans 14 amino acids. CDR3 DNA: TGTGCCAGCAGTTACGAGGGTGACACCGGGGAGCTGTTTTTT. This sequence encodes CASSYEGDTGELFF.

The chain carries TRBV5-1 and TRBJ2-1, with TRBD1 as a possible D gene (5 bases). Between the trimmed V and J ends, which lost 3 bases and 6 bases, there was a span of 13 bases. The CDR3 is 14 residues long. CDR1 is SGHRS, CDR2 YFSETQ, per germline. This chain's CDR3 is CASSSYAGRNEQFF. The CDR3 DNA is TGCGCCAGCAGCTCATATGCAGGGCGCAATGAGCAGTTCTTC.

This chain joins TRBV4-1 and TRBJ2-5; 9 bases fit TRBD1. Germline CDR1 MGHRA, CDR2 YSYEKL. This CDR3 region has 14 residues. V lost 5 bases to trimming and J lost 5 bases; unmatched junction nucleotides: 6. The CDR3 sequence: CASSATGGGETQYF. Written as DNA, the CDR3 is TGCGCCAGCAGCGCGACAGGGGGAGGGGAGACCCAGTACTTC.

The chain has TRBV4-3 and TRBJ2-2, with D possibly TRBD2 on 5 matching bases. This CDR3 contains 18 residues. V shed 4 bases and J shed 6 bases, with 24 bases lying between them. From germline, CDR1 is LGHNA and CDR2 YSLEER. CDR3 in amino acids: CASSPSRWTVAGPGELFF. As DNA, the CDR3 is TGCGCCAGCAGCCCAAGTCGCTGGACCGTTGCGGGCCCCGGGGAGCTGTTTTTT.

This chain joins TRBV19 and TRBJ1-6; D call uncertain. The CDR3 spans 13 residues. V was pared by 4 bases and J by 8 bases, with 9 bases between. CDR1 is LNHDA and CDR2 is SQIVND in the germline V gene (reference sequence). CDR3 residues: CASSTPGDSPLHF. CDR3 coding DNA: TGTGCCAGTAGTACGCCCGGGGATTCACCCCTCCACTTT.

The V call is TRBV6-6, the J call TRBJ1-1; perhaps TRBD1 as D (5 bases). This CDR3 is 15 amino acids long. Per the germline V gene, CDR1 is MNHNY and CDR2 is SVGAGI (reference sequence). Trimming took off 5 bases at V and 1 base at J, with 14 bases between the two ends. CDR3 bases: TGTGCCAGCAGTCTTGAGGGGACCCAGAACACTGAAGCTTTCTTT. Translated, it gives CASSLEGTQNTEAFF.

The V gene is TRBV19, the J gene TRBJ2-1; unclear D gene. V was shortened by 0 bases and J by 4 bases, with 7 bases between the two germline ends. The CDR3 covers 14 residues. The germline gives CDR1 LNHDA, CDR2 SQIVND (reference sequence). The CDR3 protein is CASSIDLEYNEQFF. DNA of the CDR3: TGTGCCAGTAGTATAGATCTGGAATACAATGAGCAGTTCTTC. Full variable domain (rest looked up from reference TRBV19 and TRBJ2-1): DGGITQSPKYLFRKEGQNVTLSCEQNLNHDAMYWYRQDPGQGLRLIYYSQIVNDFQKGDIAEGYSVSREKKESFPLTVTSAQKNPTAFYLCASSIDLEYNEQFFGPGTRLTVL.

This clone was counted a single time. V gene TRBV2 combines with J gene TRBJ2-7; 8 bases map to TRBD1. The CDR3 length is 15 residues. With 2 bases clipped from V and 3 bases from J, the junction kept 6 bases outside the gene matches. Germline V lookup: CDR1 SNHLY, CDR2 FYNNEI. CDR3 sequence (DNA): TGTGCCAGCAGTGAAACGGCAGGGGGCTTCTACGAGCAGTACTTC. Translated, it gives CASSETAGGFYEQYF.

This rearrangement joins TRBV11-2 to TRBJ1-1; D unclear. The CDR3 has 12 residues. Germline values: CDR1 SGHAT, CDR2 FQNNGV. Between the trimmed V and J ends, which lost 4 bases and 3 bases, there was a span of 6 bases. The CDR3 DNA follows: TGTGCCAGCAGCTCCGGCTACACTGAAGCTTTCTTT. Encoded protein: CASSSGYTEAFF.

Written as DNA, the CDR3 is TGTGCCAGCAGCTTAGGGACAGGGGGTGAACAGCCCCAGCATTTT. As protein: CASSLGTGGEQPQHF. The chain has TRBV5-4 and TRBJ1-5; 11 positions match TRBD1. CDR3 length: 15 amino acids. The ends lost 2 bases at V and 7 bases at J; junction bases unmatched: 5. Germline CDR1 and CDR2: SGHNT and YYREEE (reference sequence).

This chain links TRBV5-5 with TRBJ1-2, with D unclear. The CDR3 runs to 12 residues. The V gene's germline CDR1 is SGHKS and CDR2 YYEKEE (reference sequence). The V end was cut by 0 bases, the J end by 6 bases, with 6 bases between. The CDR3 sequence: CASSLGWDGYTF. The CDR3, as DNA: TGTGCCAGCAGCTTGGGGTGGGATGGCTACACCTTC.

CDR3 region: CASSPRTGSEKLFF. DNA of the CDR3: TGTGCCAGCAGCCCAAGGACAGGGAGTGAAAAACTGTTTTTT. The V gene is TRBV7-6, the J gene TRBJ1-4, with 8 bases identical to TRBD1. Trimming removed 5 bases from V and 7 bases from J; junction bases left unmatched: 6. Germline V lookup: CDR1 SGHVS, CDR2 FNYEAQ. This CDR3 comprises 14 residues.

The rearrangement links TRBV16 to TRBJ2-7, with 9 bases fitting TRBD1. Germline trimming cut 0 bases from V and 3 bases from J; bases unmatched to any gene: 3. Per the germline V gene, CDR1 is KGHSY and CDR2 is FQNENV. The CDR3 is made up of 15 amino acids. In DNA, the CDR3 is TGTGCCAGCAGCCAATCCCCGACAGGGGGCTACGAGCAGTACTTC. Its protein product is CASSQSPTGGYEQYF.

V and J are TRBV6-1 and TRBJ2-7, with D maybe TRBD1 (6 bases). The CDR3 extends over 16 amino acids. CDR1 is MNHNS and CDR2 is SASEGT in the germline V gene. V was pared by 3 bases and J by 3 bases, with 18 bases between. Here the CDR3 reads CASSDPGDGSYYEQYV. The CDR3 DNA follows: TGTGCCAGCAGTGACCCAGGGGACGGATCCTACTACGAGCAGTACGTC.

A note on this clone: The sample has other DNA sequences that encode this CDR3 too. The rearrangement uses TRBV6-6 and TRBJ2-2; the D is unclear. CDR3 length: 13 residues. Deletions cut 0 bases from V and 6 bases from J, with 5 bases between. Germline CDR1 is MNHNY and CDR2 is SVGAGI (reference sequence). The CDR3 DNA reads TGTGCCAGCAGTTACTCGAGTCCCGGGGAGCTGTTTTTT. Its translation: CASSYSSPGELFF.

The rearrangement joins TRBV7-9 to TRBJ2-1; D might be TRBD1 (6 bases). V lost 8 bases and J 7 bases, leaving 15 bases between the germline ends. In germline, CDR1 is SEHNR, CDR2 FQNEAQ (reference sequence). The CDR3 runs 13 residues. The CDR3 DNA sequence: TGTGCCAGCCACCTCAGGGGCGGGAATGAGCAGTTCTTC. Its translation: CASHLRGGNEQFF.